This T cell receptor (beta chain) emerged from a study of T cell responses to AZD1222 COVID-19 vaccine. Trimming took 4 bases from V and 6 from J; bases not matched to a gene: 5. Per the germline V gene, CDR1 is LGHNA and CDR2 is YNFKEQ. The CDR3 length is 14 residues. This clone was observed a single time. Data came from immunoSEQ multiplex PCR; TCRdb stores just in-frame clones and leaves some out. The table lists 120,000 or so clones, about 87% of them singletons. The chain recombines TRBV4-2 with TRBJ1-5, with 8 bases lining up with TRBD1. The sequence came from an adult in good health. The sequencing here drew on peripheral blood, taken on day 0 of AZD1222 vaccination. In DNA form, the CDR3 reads TGTGCCAGCAGCCTCGACAGGGGCGCTCAGCCCCAGCATTTT. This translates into CASSLDRGAQPQHF.